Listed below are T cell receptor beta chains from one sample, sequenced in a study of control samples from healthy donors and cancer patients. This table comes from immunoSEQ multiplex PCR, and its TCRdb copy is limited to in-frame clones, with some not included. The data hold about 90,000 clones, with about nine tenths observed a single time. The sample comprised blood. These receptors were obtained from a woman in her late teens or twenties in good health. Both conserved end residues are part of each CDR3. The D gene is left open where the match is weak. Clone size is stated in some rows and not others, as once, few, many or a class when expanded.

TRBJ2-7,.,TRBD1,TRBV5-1,TGCGCCAGCAGCTTGGAGATGGGCAGGGGGCACGAGCAGTACTTC,CASSLEMGRGHEQYF
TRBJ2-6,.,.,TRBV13,TGTGCCAGCAGCCTTACCAGGGTATCTGGGGCCAACGTCCTGACTTTC,CASSLTRVSGANVLTF
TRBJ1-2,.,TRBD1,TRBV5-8,TGTGCCAGCAGCCCAGAAACAACAGGGGGCTATGGCTACACCTTC,CASSPETTGGYGYTF
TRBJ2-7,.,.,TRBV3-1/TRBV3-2,TGTGCCAGCAGCCATTTCTACTACGAGCAGTACTTC,CASSHFYYEQYF
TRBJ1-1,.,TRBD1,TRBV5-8,TGTGCCAGCAGCCCCACAGGGGCGACTGAAGCTTTCTTT,CASSPTGATEAFF
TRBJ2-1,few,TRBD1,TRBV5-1,TGCGCCAGCAGCCCCGGGACAGCTCAGGGTGAGCAGTTCTTC,CASSPGTAQGEQFF
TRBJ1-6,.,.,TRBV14,TGTGCCAGCAGCCAAATACAGGGATTGCTCACGGAGGATTCACCCCTCCACTTT,CASSQIQGLLTEDSPLHF
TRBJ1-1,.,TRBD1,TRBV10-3,TGTGCCATCAGACAGGGGACGGTTCCAGAAGCTTTCTTT,CAIRQGTVPEAFF
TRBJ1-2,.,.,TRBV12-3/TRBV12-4,TGTGCCAGCAGTTTAAACGGAGACTATGGCTACACCTTC,CASSLNGDYGYTF
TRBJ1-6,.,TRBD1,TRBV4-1,TGCGCCAGCAGCCCACACAGGGGTGAGGATTCACCCCTCCACTTT,CASSPHRGEDSPLHF
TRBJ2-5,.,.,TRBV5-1,TGCGCCAGCAGGGCTCAGAGACAGCAGGAGGGGACCCAGTACTTC,CASRAQRQQEGTQYF
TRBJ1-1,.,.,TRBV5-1,TGCGCCAGCAGCTTGGATCTCCCGGGGAACACTGAAGCTTTCTTT,CASSLDLPGNTEAFF
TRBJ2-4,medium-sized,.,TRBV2,TGTGCCAGCAAGGTCAGAGGGGAACTAGCCAAAAACATTCAGTACTTC,CASKVRGELAKNIQYF
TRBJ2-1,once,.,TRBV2,TGTGCCAGCAGTGAAGCTCGGAGAAATGAGCAGTTCTTC,CASSEARRNEQFF
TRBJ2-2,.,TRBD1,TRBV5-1,TGCGCCAGCAGCCCCGACAGGGTGTCAGCCGGGGAGCTGTTTTTT,CASSPDRVSAGELFF
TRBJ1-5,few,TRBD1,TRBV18,TGTGCCAGCTCACCACGCGGACAGGGGTATCAGCCCCAGCATTTT,CASSPRGQGYQPQHF
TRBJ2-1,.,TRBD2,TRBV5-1,TGCGCCAGCAGCACGGGACTAGCGGTCAATGAGCAGTTCTTC,CASSTGLAVNEQFF
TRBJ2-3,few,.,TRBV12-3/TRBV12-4,TGTGCCAGCAGTTTAGCGGGGATGGGGACGCAGTATTTT,CASSLAGMGTQYF
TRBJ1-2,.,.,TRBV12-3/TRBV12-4,TGTGCCAGCAGTTTCGGGGGTACTGGCTACACCTTC,CASSFGGTGYTF
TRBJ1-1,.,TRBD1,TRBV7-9,TGTGCCACCCTACAGGGGGAAATGAACACTGAAGCTTTCTTT,CATLQGEMNTEAFF
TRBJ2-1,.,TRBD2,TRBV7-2,TGTGCCAGCAGCCCACTGGGGGGGGACAATGAGCAGTTCTTC,CASSPLGGDNEQFF
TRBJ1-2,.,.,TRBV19,TGTGCCAGCTCCCCCCCGTGGGGGGACAACTATGGCTACACCTTC,CASSPPWGDNYGYTF
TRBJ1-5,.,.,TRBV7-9,TGTGCCAGCAGCTTCGGCAGCAATCAGCCCCAGCATTTT,CASSFGSNQPQHF
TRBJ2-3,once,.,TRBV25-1,TGTGCCAGCAGCGGAAGGCGGGGGCGGGCAGATACGCAGTATTTT,CASSGRRGRADTQYF
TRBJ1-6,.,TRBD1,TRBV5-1,TGCGCCAGCAGCTTGGGGGGACAGGCTAATTCACCCCTCCACTTT,CASSLGGQANSPLHF
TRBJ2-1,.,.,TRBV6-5,TGTGCCAGCAGTTACTCTTTGGGCCAAATAAAGCAGTTCTTC,CASSYSLGQIKQFF
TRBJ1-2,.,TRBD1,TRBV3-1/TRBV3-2,TGTGCCAGCAGCCGCCTGGGACAGGGAGACAGGGGCTACACCTTC,CASSRLGQGDRGYTF
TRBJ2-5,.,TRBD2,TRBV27,TGTGCCAGCAGTTCCCTAGCGGCGGCAACCCGGGACCAGTACTTC,CASSSLAAATRDQYF
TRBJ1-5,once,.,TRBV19,TGTGCCAGTAGTGCAGATCAGGGTGGCAATCAGCCCCAGCATTTT,CASSADQGGNQPQHF
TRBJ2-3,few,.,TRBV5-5,TGTGCCAGCAGCTTGGTCGGGGGCGCTAGCACAGATACGCAGTATTTT,CASSLVGGASTDTQYF
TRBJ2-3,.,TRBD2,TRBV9,TGTGCCAGTACTGAATTTGGGACTAGCGGGGGGACTAGCACAGATACGCAGTATTTT,CASTEFGTSGGTSTDTQYF
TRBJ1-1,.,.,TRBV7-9,TGTGCCAGCAGGGTGAACACTGAAGCTTTCTTT,CASRVNTEAFF